The clone carrying this T cell receptor beta chain turned up a few times. Germline lookup yields CDR1 ENHRY and CDR2 SYGVKD. The V end was cut by 7 bases, the J end by 2 bases, with 18 bases between. The CDR3 covers 17 residues. These data belong to a study of radiotherapy plus CTLA-4 blockade in lung cancer. Data came from immunoSEQ multiplex PCR; TCRdb stores just in-frame clones and leaves some out. Among around 80,000 clones, about four fifths were seen once, and the ten largest hold roughly 23%. The sequence was obtained from a human donor with non-small cell lung cancer whose response to radiotherapy plus ipilimumab could not be evaluated. Some clones in this sample may be carry-over from other donors' samples. V usage is TRBV10-3 and J usage is TRBJ2-6, with a weak D call TRBD2 (5 bases). The sequenced sample was peripheral blood, obtained from a patient treated with radiotherapy plus ipilimumab. The CDR3 loop reads CAIMVGEPHAGANVLTF. CDR3 sequence (DNA): TGTGCCATCATGGTGGGAGAACCACACGCTGGGGCCAACGTCCTGACTTTC.